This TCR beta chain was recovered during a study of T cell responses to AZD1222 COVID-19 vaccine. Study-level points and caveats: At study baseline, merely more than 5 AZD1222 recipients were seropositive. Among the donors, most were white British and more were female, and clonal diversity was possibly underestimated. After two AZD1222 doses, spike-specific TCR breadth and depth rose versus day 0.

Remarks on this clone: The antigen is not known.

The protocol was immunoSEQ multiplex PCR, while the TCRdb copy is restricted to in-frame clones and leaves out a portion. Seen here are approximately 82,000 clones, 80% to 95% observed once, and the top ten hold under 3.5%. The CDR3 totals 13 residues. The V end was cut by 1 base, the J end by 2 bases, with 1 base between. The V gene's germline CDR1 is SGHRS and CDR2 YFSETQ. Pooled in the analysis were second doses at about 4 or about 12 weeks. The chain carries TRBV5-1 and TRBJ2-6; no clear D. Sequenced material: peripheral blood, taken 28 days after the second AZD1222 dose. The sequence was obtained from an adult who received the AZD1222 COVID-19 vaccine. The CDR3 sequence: CASSLPGANVLTF. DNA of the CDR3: TGCGCCAGCAGCTTGCCTGGGGCCAACGTCCTGACTTTC.